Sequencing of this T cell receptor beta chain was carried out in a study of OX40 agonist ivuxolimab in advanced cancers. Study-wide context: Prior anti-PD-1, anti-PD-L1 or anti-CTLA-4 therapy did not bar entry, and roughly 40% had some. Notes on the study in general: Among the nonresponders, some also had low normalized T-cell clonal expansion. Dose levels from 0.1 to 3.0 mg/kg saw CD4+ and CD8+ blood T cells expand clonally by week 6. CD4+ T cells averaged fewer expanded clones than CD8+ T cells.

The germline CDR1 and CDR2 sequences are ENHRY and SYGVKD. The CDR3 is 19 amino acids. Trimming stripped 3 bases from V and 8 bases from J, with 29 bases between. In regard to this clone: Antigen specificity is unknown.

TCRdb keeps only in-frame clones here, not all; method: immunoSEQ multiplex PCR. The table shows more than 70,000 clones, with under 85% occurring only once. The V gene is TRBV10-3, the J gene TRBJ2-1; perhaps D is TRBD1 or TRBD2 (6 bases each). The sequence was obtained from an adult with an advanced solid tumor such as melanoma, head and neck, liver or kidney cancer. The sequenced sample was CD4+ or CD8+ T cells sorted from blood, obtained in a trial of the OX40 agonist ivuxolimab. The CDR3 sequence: CAISDPIKNRRRGLDEQFF. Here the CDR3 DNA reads TGTGCCATCAGTGACCCCATAAAAAATAGGAGGAGGGGGTTGGATGAGCAGTTCTTC.